Below are 22 T cell receptor beta chains sequenced from a single sample in a study of T-cell memory formation after mild COVID-19. In TCRdb, the 5' RACE reads were re-called with MiXCR into one record per CDR3 protein. The sample holds under 350,000 distinct CDR3 sequences, 15% to 20% seen once. The sample comprised PBMCs or a T cell subset sorted from them (not recorded which). Every receptor here comes from a man aged 18 to 29 who had mild COVID-19 (a few samples of this study predate the infection). Cell type and time point are not known.

The chain recombines TRBV20-1 with TRBJ1-4; D remains ambiguous. The CDR3 extends over 11 amino acids. With 0 bases removed from V and 8 bases from J, the gap between germline ends came to 4 bases. Germline assignment: CDR1 DFQATT and CDR2 SNEGSKA (reference sequence). For the CDR3, the DNA is TGCAGTGCTAGAGAGGGAGAAAAACTGTTTTTT. Protein: CSAREGEKLFF.

This chain joins TRBV7-2 and TRBJ2-3; no firm D call. The CDR3 totals 14 residues. The germline V gene has CDR1 SGHTA and CDR2 FQGNSA. The V end lost 10 bases, the J end lost 1 base, and 15 bases lay between the germline ends. DNA of the CDR3: TGTGCCACCCTCAGGCCGGGTGGCACAGATACGCAGTATTTT. Translated, it gives CATLRPGGTDTQYF.

This chain joins TRBV29-1 and TRBJ1-4; 7 bases line up with TRBD1. Germline values: CDR1 SQVTM, CDR2 ANQGSEA. There are 14 residues in the CDR3. J lost 5 bases, V lost 5 bases, and 8 bases had no gene match. CDR3 sequence reads: CSVSHGTVNEKLFF. The CDR3, as DNA: TGCAGCGTTTCGCACGGGACAGTAAATGAAAAACTGTTTTTT.

The rearrangement joins TRBV6-5 to TRBJ1-2; possible D gene TRBD1, 6 bases. Germline V lookup: CDR1 MNHEY, CDR2 SVGAGI. The CDR3 has 13 residues. V gave up 2 bases and J gave up 2 bases, with 6 bases separating them. The CDR3 bases are TGTGCCAGCAGTTACACAGGGAACTATGGCTACACCTTC. Translation: CASSYTGNYGYTF.

This clonotype turned up a few times. This chain uses TRBV9 with TRBJ1-4, with 7 nucleotides matching TRBD1. The junction had 8 bases not matched to a gene; V was cut back by 3 bases and J by 6 bases. This CDR3 has 15 amino acids. Looked up from germline, CDR1 is SGDLS and CDR2 is YYNGEE. The CDR3 nucleotides are TGTGCCAGCAGCGAGGAGAGGGGGCGAGATGAAAAACTGTTTTTT. Amino acids: CASSEERGRDEKLFF. The whole variable domain, filled in from reference TRBV9 and TRBJ1-4, reads DSGVTQTPKHLITATGQRVTLRCSPRSGDLSVYWYQQSLDQGLQFLIQYYNGEERAKGNILERFSAQQFPDLHSELNLSSLELGDSALYFCASSEERGRDEKLFFGSGTQLSVL.

V gene TRBV5-1 combines with J gene TRBJ1-2, with no clear D. The CDR3 covers 14 residues. V was trimmed by 0 bases and J by 4 bases, leaving 10 bases between them. Per the germline V gene, CDR1 is SGHRS and CDR2 is YFSETQ. CDR3 protein: CASSLAPGSYGYTF. The DNA for the CDR3 is TGCGCCAGCAGCTTGGCCCCGGGGAGCTATGGCTACACCTTC.

This sequence joins TRBV6-6 and TRBJ2-6; TRBD1 matches at 8 bases. Per germline, CDR1 MNHNY and CDR2 SVGAGI (reference sequence). This CDR3 spans 16 amino acids. The J segment lost 4 bases and the V segment lost 6 bases, leaving 8 bases of the junction unmatched. The CDR3 DNA reads as TGTGCCAGCAGATCAGGGGGCGCAACCGGGGCCAACGTCCTGACTTTC. Translation: CASRSGGATGANVLTF.

Concerning this clonotype itself: A junction end diverges from the germline sequence, so it may reflect a read error. The rearrangement links TRBV5-4 to TRBJ1-2, with D unresolved. This CDR3 is built from 11 residues. In germline, CDR1 is SGHNT, CDR2 YYREEE (reference sequence). The CDR3 DNA is TGTGCCAGCAGCTTGGGCGACCGGTTGGCCTTC. Protein product: CASSLGDRLAF.

V gene TRBV18 combines with J gene TRBJ2-1; no definite D call. V gave up 2 bases and J gave up 6 bases, with 32 bases separating them. The CDR3 loop spans 21 amino acids. Germline loops: CDR1 KGHSH, CDR2 LQKENI. The CDR3 loop is CASSPFILSDPGLRSPNEQFF. The CDR3, as DNA: TGTGCCAGCTCACCATTCATCCTTTCCGATCCGGGCCTCCGATCCCCCAATGAGCAGTTCTTC.

The chain joins TRBV7-6 to TRBJ1-2, with D possibly TRBD1 on 6 matching bases. The germline V gene has CDR1 SGHVS and CDR2 FNYEAQ. V was clipped by 5 bases and J by 4 bases, with 20 bases between them. This CDR3 spans 16 amino acids. CDR3 region: CASSPEGDTTIYGYTF. CDR3 bases: TGTGCCAGCAGCCCGGAGGGGGACACGACGATCTATGGCTACACCTTC.

This clonotype was seen a few times. J is TRBJ1-4 and V is TRBV29-1; D remains ambiguous. The V end was cut by 6 bases, the J end by 0 bases, with 8 bases between. This CDR3 is built from 13 residues. Per the germline V gene, CDR1 is SQVTM and CDR2 is ANQGSEA. The DNA of the CDR3 is TGCAGCGTACGACGTGCAACTAATGAAAAACTGTTTTTT. Protein product: CSVRRATNEKLFF.

The V call is TRBV7-8, the J call TRBJ2-5; D is undetermined. Germline-derived CDR1 and CDR2 are SGHVS and FQNEAQ. The V end was cut by 4 bases, the J end by 3 bases, with 9 bases between. The CDR3 has 13 amino acids. In nucleotides, the CDR3 is TGTGCCAGCAGCTCCCAGGTTGAAGAGACCCAGTACTTC. Encoded protein: CASSSQVEETQYF.

The rearrangement uses TRBV11-3 and TRBJ2-2; the match to TRBD2 covers 9 bases. The CDR3 has 15 residues. V lost 5 bases, J lost 6 bases, and 7 bases stayed unmatched. Germline CDR1 reads SGHNT; CDR2 reads YENEEA. The CDR3 coding sequence is TGTGCCAGCAGCCGAATAGGACTAGCGCCCGGGGAGCTGTTTTTT. Translated, it gives CASSRIGLAPGELFF.

The chain couples TRBV9 to TRBJ1-1; TRBD1 might be the D (6 bases). Per germline, CDR1 SGDLS and CDR2 YYNGEE. The CDR3 extends over 12 amino acids. With 3 bases removed from V and 7 bases from J, the gap between germline ends came to 10 bases. CDR3 sequence (DNA): TGTGCCAGCAGCGCATTCAGGGGTGAAGCTTTCTTT. Amino acids: CASSAFRGEAFF.

The DNA of the CDR3 is TGCGCCAGCAGCCAAGAGTTTGGAGGGGAAAACACTGAAGCTTTCTTT. Amino acid sequence: CASSQEFGGENTEAFF. The chain uses TRBV4-1 and TRBJ1-1, with D perhaps matching TRBD1 (5 bases). This CDR3 is built from 16 residues. Germline loops: CDR1 MGHRA, CDR2 YSYEKL. V was clipped by 0 bases and J by 2 bases, with 13 bases between them.

V and J are TRBV20-1 and TRBJ1-2, with D possibly TRBD1 on 6 matching bases. Deletions cut 1 base from V and 6 bases from J, with 15 bases between. The CDR3 has 14 residues. In germline, CDR1 is DFQATT, CDR2 SNEGSKA (reference sequence). The CDR3 sequence is CSARGQVGSHGYTF. The CDR3 DNA reads TGCAGTGCTAGAGGACAGGTGGGGTCACATGGCTACACCTTC.

This clonotype was recorded a few times. The chain links TRBV7-9 to TRBJ2-4, with D perhaps TRBD2 (6 bases). The CDR3 runs 13 residues. The germline V gene encodes CDR1 SEHNR and CDR2 FQNEAQ (reference sequence). V was cut by 1 base and J by 8 bases, with 9 bases left in between. In DNA, the CDR3 is TGTGCCAGCAGCTTAGGTCCGGGGGACATTCAGTACTTC. Amino acids: CASSLGPGDIQYF.

The V and J genes are TRBV7-9 and TRBJ1-3; D perhaps matches TRBD1 (5 bases). V dropped 7 bases and J dropped 1 base, with 5 bases sitting between them. Germline V gives CDR1 SEHNR, CDR2 FQNEAQ (reference sequence). The CDR3 is 12 residues long. CDR3 region: CASKGSGNTIYF. The CDR3 coding sequence is TGTGCCAGCAAGGGGTCTGGAAACACCATATATTTT. Full variable domain (rest looked up from reference TRBV7-9 and TRBJ1-3): DTGVSQNPRHKITKRGQNVTFRCDPISEHNRLYWYRQTLGQGPEFLTYFQNEAQLEKSRLLSDRFSAERPKGSFSTLEIQRTEQGDSAMYLCASKGSGNTIYFGEGSWLTVV.

CDR3 nucleotides: TGTGCCAGCAGGCGGGGGGGCTCGAACACCGGGGAGCTGTTTTTT. Translation: CASRRGGSNTGELFF. The chain combines TRBV12-3 or TRBV12-4 with TRBJ2-2; TRBD2 aligns across 9 bases. The trim removed 6 bases at V and 0 bases at J, leaving 2 bases unmatched. CDR3 size: 15 residues.

This clonotype has just a few counts. This clone may be a read error of a much larger clone one base away. V and J are TRBV9 and TRBJ1-4, with D unclear. This CDR3 has 14 residues. From germline, CDR1 is SGDLS and CDR2 YYNGEE. The CDR3 DNA reads TGTGCCATCAGCAAATTAACCACTAATGAAAAACTGTTTTTT. Translation: CAISKLTTNEKLFF.

This clonotype occurred a few times. The chain has TRBV29-1 and TRBJ1-5; D gene uncertain. CDR1 SQVTM and CDR2 ANQGSEA come from the germline V gene. The CDR3 runs to 15 residues. V was pared by 0 bases and J by 7 bases, with 16 bases between. In DNA, the CDR3 is TGCAGCGTTGAAGATCGGTCACAGTCGAGGCAGCCCCAGCATTTT. Translation gives CSVEDRSQSRQPQHF.

The rearrangement links TRBV6-5 to TRBJ1-6, with D possibly matching TRBD1 (5 bases). The CDR3 sequence is 15 residues long. In germline, CDR1 is MNHEY, CDR2 SVGAGI. With 6 bases removed from V and 7 bases from J, the gap between germline ends came to 16 bases. CDR3 in DNA: TGTGCCAGCAGGGGGACCTCCGCCGGCAATTCACCCCTCCACTTT. Its protein is CASRGTSAGNSPLHF.